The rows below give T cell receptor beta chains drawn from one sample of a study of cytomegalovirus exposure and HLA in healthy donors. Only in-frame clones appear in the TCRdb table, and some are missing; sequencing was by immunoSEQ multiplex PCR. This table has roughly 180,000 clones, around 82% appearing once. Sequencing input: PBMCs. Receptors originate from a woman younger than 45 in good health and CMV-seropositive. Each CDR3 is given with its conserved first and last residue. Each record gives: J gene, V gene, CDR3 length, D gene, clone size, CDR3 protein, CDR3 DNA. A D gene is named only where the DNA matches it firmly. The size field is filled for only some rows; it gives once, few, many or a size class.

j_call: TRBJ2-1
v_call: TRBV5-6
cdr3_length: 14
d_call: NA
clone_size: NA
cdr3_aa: CASGGRPSSNEQFF
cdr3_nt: TGTGCCAGCGGGGGCAGGCCGTCCTCTAATGAGCAGTTCTTC

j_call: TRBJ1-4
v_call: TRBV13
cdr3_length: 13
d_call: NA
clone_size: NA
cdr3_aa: CASSPSWRGKLFF
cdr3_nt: TGTGCCAGCAGCCCCTCCTGGAGGGGAAAACTGTTTTTT

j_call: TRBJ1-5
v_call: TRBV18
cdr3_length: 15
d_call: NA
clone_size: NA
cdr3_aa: CASSPVGRSNQPQHF
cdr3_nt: TGTGCCAGCTCACCTGTGGGGCGAAGCAATCAGCCCCAGCATTTT

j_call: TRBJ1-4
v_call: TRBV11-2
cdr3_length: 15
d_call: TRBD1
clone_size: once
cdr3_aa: CASSLSGGRNEKLFF
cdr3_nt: TGTGCCAGCAGCTTATCAGGGGGACGGAATGAAAAACTGTTTTTT

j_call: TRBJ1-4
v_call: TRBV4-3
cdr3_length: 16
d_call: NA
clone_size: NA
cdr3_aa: CASSLQLTATNEKLFF
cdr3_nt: TGCGCCAGCAGCCTCCAACTGACAGCAACTAATGAAAAACTGTTTTTT

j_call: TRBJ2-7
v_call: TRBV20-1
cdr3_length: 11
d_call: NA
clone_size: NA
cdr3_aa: CSAAGAYEQYF
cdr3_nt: TGCAGTGCTGCAGGGGCCTACGAGCAGTACTTC

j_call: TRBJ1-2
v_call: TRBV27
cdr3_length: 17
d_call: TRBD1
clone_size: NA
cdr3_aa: CASSSLPPRDSNYGYTF
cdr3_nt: TGTGCCAGCAGTTCCCTACCCCCTAGGGACAGCAACTATGGCTACACCTTC

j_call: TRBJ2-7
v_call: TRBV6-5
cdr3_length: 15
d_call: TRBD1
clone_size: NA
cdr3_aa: CASRTPRQGPYEQYF
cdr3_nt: TGTGCCAGCAGGACCCCCCGACAGGGCCCCTACGAGCAGTACTTC

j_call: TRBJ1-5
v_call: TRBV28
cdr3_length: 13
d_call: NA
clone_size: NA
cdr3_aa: CASKWSEDQPQHF
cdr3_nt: TGTGCCAGCAAATGGTCGGAGGATCAGCCCCAGCATTTT

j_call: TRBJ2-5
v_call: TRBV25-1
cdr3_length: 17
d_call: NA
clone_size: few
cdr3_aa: CASGISGGPTNQETQYF
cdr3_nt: TGTGCCAGCGGAATCTCAGGGGGGCCTACCAACCAAGAGACCCAGTACTTC